The 32 T cell receptor beta chains below were found in one sample sequenced in a study of blood T cell repertoires in COVID-19 (dated by TCRdb to 2020 to 2022). Receptor amplification or capture employed the immunoSEQ multiplex PCR assay. TCRdb took over this immuneACCESS table, retaining in-frame rearrangements with V and J assigned. Such tables are incomplete; in checked studies, under half of the missing clones stem from an unresolved V gene, and the remainder is unexplained. Counted in this sample were under 400,000 clones; roughly 90% of them appeared once. 6% to 7.5% of the sample lies in the top ten. The sample comprised peripheral blood. These receptors were obtained from a man younger than 35 with active or convalescent COVID-19.

This chain connects TRBV3-1 (or the pseudogene TRBV3-2) to TRBJ2-3, with 8 bases identical to TRBD2. The CDR3 runs 15 residues. V lost 8 bases to trimming and J lost 4 bases; unmatched junction nucleotides: 11. Germline loops: CDR1 LGHDT, CDR2 YNNKEL (reference sequence). CDR3 protein: CASGFGLASSDTQYF. DNA of the CDR3: TGTGCCAGCGGCTTCGGACTAGCTAGTTCAGATACGCAGTATTTT.

The rearrangement uses TRBV29-1 and TRBJ1-1, with 7 bases identical to TRBD1. CDR3 size: 16 residues. CDR1 SQVTM and CDR2 ANQGSEA come from the germline V gene. The trim removed 6 bases at V and 1 base at J, leaving 14 bases unmatched. CDR3 region: CSVQGGAGISNTEAFF. CDR3 nucleotide sequence: TGCAGCGTCCAGGGGGGTGCAGGGATCTCGAACACTGAAGCTTTCTTT.

CDR3 sequence (DNA): TGTGCCAGCAGCTCGGGACAGTGGGAGCGCAATCAGCCCCAGCATTTT. Translated: CASSSGQWERNQPQHF. The V and J genes are TRBV7-9 and TRBJ1-5, with 7 nucleotides matching TRBD1. Germline-derived CDR1 and CDR2 are SEHNR and FQNEAQ (reference sequence). CDR3 size: 16 residues. With V trimmed by 4 bases and J by 2 bases, 8 bases remained unmatched.

The CDR3 loop is CASSLVENTGELFF. CDR3 coding DNA: TGTGCCAGCAGCTTAGTGGAGAATACCGGGGAGCTGTTTTTT. The rearrangement joins TRBV13 to TRBJ2-2; the D is unclear. Germline-derived CDR1 and CDR2 are PRHDT and FYEKMQ (reference sequence). V lost 1 base, J lost 5 bases, and 8 bases lay in between. The CDR3 contains 14 residues.

This clone was seen a single time. The chain combines TRBV6-5 with TRBJ2-3; 10 bases map to TRBD1. CDR1 and CDR2 from the germline V gene are MNHEY and SVGAGI. V trimming: 0 bases; J trimming: 4 bases; junction bases outside the gene matches: 4. The CDR3 has 16 residues. The CDR3 region has the DNA TGTGCCAGCAGTTACTCGACGACAGGGGGCGCAGATACGCAGTATTTT. This translates into CASSYSTTGGADTQYF.

The chain combines TRBV11-1 with TRBJ2-7; 8 bases fit TRBD1. CDR3 length: 15 amino acids. V dropped 2 bases and J dropped 6; count of bases not matched to a gene: 9. Germline CDR1 and CDR2: SGHAT and FQDESV (reference sequence). CDR3 nucleotide sequence: TGTGCCAGCAGCTTATGGTCAGTGACAGGGGTCGAGCAGTACTTC. Translating it yields CASSLWSVTGVEQYF. Variable domain in full (rest from reference TRBV11-1 and TRBJ2-7): EAEVAQSPRYKITEKSQAVAFWCDPISGHATLYWYRQILGQGPELLVQFQDESVVDDSQLPKDRFSAERLKGVDSTLKIQPAELGDSAMYLCASSLWSVTGVEQYFGPGTRLTVT.

The chain combines TRBV6-6 with TRBJ2-7; 9 nucleotides line up with TRBD2. Germline CDR1 is MNHNY and CDR2 is SVGAGI (reference sequence). This CDR3 comprises 16 residues. V gave up 5 bases and J gave up 1 base; unmatched junction bases: 9. This CDR3 is CASSRSSGGESYEQYF. The CDR3 DNA sequence: TGTGCCAGCAGTCGGAGTAGCGGGGGTGAATCCTACGAGCAGTACTTC.

The chain uses TRBV24-1 and TRBJ2-5; 7 bases align to TRBD1. Germline CDR1 KGHDR, CDR2 SFDVKD. Trimming at V came to 1 base and at J to 2 bases, leaving 3 bases not matched to a gene. This CDR3 has 15 residues. CDR3 coding DNA: TGTGCCACCAGTGATTTCTTCAGGGGGCAAGAGACCCAGTACTTC. It yields the protein CATSDFFRGQETQYF.

This rearrangement joins TRBV7-8 to TRBJ2-2, with unresolved D. The CDR3 is 13 residues long. Trimming stripped 5 bases from V and 4 bases from J, with 8 bases between. Per germline, CDR1 SGHVS and CDR2 FQNEAQ. The DNA for the CDR3 is TGTGCCAGCAGCAATCCGTCCACCGGGGAGCTGTTTTTT. Its translation is CASSNPSTGELFF. The full variable domain, with the rest looked up from reference TRBV7-8 and TRBJ2-2, is GAGVSQSPRYKVAKRGQDVALRCDPISGHVSLFWYQQALGQGPEFLTYFQNEAQLDKSGLPSDRFFAERPEGSVSTLKIQRTQQEDSAVYLCASSNPSTGELFFGEGSRLTVL.

V gene TRBV9 combines with J gene TRBJ1-1, with 8 bases matching TRBD1. Germline lookup yields CDR1 SGDLS and CDR2 YYNGEE. With 3 bases clipped from V and 1 base from J, the junction kept 5 bases outside the gene matches. The CDR3 is 15 residues long. The chain's CDR3 is CASSALDRGNTEAFF. The CDR3 nucleotides read TGTGCCAGCAGCGCACTAGACAGGGGGAACACTGAAGCTTTCTTT. The whole variable domain, remainder taken from reference TRBV9 and TRBJ1-1, is DSGVTQTPKHLITATGQRVTLRCSPRSGDLSVYWYQQSLDQGLQFLIQYYNGEERAKGNILERFSAQQFPDLHSELNLSSLELGDSALYFCASSALDRGNTEAFFGQGTRLTVV.

This clone was detected once. This chain links TRBV4-2 with TRBJ2-3, with TRBD2 identical over 7 bases. The V segment lost 0 bases and the J segment 0 bases; nucleotides outside the gene matches: 6. CDR3 length equals 17 residues. Germline loops: CDR1 LGHNA, CDR2 YNFKEQ. CDR3 DNA: TGTGCCAGCAGCCAAGAACTAGCGTTCCTTAGCACAGATACGCAGTATTTT. It encodes CASSQELAFLSTDTQYF.

V gene TRBV5-1 combines with J gene TRBJ2-7; 8 bases match TRBD1. This CDR3 is built from 14 residues. With V trimmed by 4 bases and J by 1 base, 4 bases remained unmatched. CDR1 SGHRS and CDR2 YFSETQ come from the germline V gene. Here the CDR3 reads CASSMTGDSYEQYF. Here the CDR3 DNA reads TGCGCCAGCAGCATGACAGGGGATTCCTACGAGCAGTACTTC. Filled out from reference TRBV5-1 and TRBJ2-7, the complete variable domain reads KAGVTQTPRYLIKTRGQQVTLSCSPISGHRSVSWYQQTPGQGLQFLFEYFSETQRNKGNFPGRFSGRQFSNSRSEMNVSTLELGDSALYLCASSMTGDSYEQYFGPGTRLTVT.

The gene calls are TRBV27 and TRBJ1-5; D not certain. Per germline, CDR1 MNHEY and CDR2 SMNVEV (reference sequence). V was clipped by 0 bases and J by 7 bases, with 13 bases between them. CDR3 length: 15 residues. The CDR3 sequence: CASSLSTGSGQPQHF. In DNA form, the CDR3 reads TGTGCCAGCAGTTTATCTACTGGGAGTGGACAGCCCCAGCATTTT.

The genes are TRBV7-2 and TRBJ2-5, with 12 bases aligning to TRBD2. The V segment lost 4 bases and the J segment 0 bases; nucleotides outside the gene matches: 3. Germline CDR1 is SGHTA and CDR2 is FQGNSA. The CDR3 extends over 16 amino acids. The CDR3 region has the DNA TGTGCCAGCAGCTCCGGACTAGCGGGATACCAAGAGACCCAGTACTTC. Amino acids: CASSSGLAGYQETQYF.

This clone was counted a few times. This chain joins TRBV2 and TRBJ1-1, with TRBD1 as a possible D gene (5 bases). The CDR3 sequence is 15 residues long. V was pared by 7 bases and J by 4 bases, with 19 bases between. Germline V gene sequence: CDR1 SNHLY, CDR2 FYNNEI. Written as DNA, the CDR3 is TGTGCCAGCACCCCTTCGGGTCAGGGTGGCACTGAAGCTTTCTTT. This encodes CASTPSGQGGTEAFF.

This clone was detected only a few times. The CDR3 DNA sequence: TGTGCCAGCAGCTTAAACAGGGTCGCCAGTGGCTACACCTTC. Translation: CASSLNRVASGYTF. The V and J genes are TRBV7-2 and TRBJ1-2; D is perhaps TRBD1 (6 bases). CDR1 and CDR2 (germline): SGHTA, FQGNSA. Trimming pared 2 bases from V and 7 bases from J, leaving 14 bases between. The CDR3 contains 14 residues. Based on the CDR3 plus reference TRBV7-2 and TRBJ1-2, the full variable domain is GAGVSQSPSNKVTEKGKDVELRCDPISGHTALYWYRQSLGQGLEFLIYFQGNSAPDKSGLPSDRFSAERTGGSVSTLTIQRTQQEDSAVYLCASSLNRVASGYTFGSGTRLTVV.

This clone is a singleton in its sample. The chain joins TRBV4-3 to TRBJ2-1, with TRBD2 matching 7 bases. Germline CDR1 reads LGHNA; CDR2 reads YSLEER. The V segment lost 0 bases and the J segment 7 bases; nucleotides outside the gene matches: 12. The CDR3 length is 17 residues. CDR3 bases: TGCGCCAGCAGCCAAGAGCCGCGGGGGTCCCTTAGTAATGAGCAGTTCTTC. Amino acid sequence: CASSQEPRGSLSNEQFF.

The chain recombines TRBV28 with TRBJ2-2; possible D gene TRBD2, 7 bases. This CDR3 has 14 residues. Per germline, CDR1 MDHEN and CDR2 SYDVKM. Between the trimmed V and J ends, which lost 10 bases and 3 bases, there was a span of 15 bases. CDR3 loop: CATRRGGYTGELFF. The CDR3 nucleotides read TGTGCCACCCGGAGGGGGGGGTACACCGGGGAGCTGTTTTTT.

The rearrangement links TRBV18 to TRBJ1-5, with D unclear. This CDR3 contains 12 residues. The ends were cut back, 0 bases at V and 7 bases at J, with 4 bases in the middle. Germline-derived CDR1 and CDR2 are KGHSH and LQKENI. The CDR3 DNA follows: TGTGCCAGCTCACCACCGAGCCAGCCCCAGCATTTT. Translating gives CASSPPSQPQHF.

In DNA, the CDR3 is TGTGCCAGTACCCGGGGGGATAGCAATCAGCCCCAGCATTTT. Its protein product is CASTRGDSNQPQHF. The chain has TRBV19 and TRBJ1-5; D possibly corresponds to TRBD1 (5 bases). Germline CDR1 and CDR2: LNHDA and SQIVND (reference sequence). This CDR3 has 14 amino acids. With 7 bases removed from V and 0 bases from J, the gap between germline ends came to 10 bases. Together with reference TRBV19 and TRBJ1-5, the CDR3 gives the full variable domain: DGGITQSPKYLFRKEGQNVTLSCEQNLNHDAMYWYRQDPGQGLRLIYYSQIVNDFQKGDIAEGYSVSREKKESFPLTVTSAQKNPTAFYLCASTRGDSNQPQHFGDGTRLSIL.

The chain joins TRBV11-1 to TRBJ1-3, with 8 bases identical to TRBD1. Germline-derived CDR1 and CDR2 are SGHAT and FQDESV (reference sequence). V shed 4 bases, J shed 1 base, and the junction held 6 bases outside the gene matches. This CDR3 spans 16 amino acids. CDR3 protein: CASSSKTGASGNTIYF. The CDR3 DNA sequence: TGTGCCAGCAGCTCCAAGACAGGGGCATCTGGAAACACCATATATTTT.

This rearrangement joins TRBV6-5 to TRBJ2-5, with a weak D call TRBD2 (5 bases). Trimming removed 6 bases from V and 1 base from J, with 15 bases in between. Germline-derived CDR1 and CDR2 are MNHEY and SVGAGI. CDR3 size: 15 residues. CDR3 bases: TGTGCCAGCAGCCTGTTCGGACTGACCCAAGAGACCCAGTACTTC. Translation gives CASSLFGLTQETQYF.

The rearrangement links TRBV4-2 to TRBJ2-3; the D gene is possibly TRBD2 (5 bases). Trimming pared 1 base from V and 2 bases from J, leaving 13 bases between. Germline values: CDR1 LGHNA, CDR2 YNFKEQ. This CDR3 is 16 amino acids long. CDR3 sequence reads: CASSQGWLANTDTQYF. The CDR3 coding sequence is TGTGCCAGCAGCCAAGGGTGGCTAGCCAACACAGATACGCAGTATTTT.

The chain links TRBV29-1 to TRBJ2-6; D unclear. Per the germline V gene, CDR1 is SQVTM and CDR2 is ANQGSEA. The CDR3 runs to 13 residues. V was cut by 7 bases and J by 0 bases, with 7 bases left in between. The CDR3 DNA follows: TGCAGCGGTAGAGTCTCTGGGGCCAACGTCCTGACTTTC. Amino acids: CSGRVSGANVLTF.

The chain carries TRBV3-1 (or the pseudogene TRBV3-2) and TRBJ1-2; the D gene is possibly TRBD1 (5 bases). CDR1 is LGHDT, CDR2 YNNKEL, per germline (reference sequence). CDR3 length: 15 amino acids. Deletions cut 1 base from V and 8 bases from J, with 17 bases between. The CDR3 nucleotides read TGTGCCAGCAGCCAAGCTTCCGGGGGAGAGAAAGGCTACACCTTC. As protein: CASSQASGGEKGYTF.

V gene TRBV7-3 combines with J gene TRBJ2-7, with 9 bases lining up with TRBD1. The CDR3 runs 15 residues. The V gene's germline CDR1 is SGHTA and CDR2 FQGTGA. V gave up 5 bases and J gave up 5 bases; unmatched junction bases: 10. The CDR3 is CASSPRVGTGNEQYF. DNA for the CDR3: TGTGCCAGCAGCCCAAGAGTGGGGACAGGGAACGAGCAGTACTTC.

V gene TRBV12-3 or TRBV12-4 combines with J gene TRBJ1-1; the D gene is possibly TRBD1 (5 bases). V was clipped by 9 bases and J by 4 bases, with 9 bases between them. The CDR3 has 11 amino acids. CDR3 residues: CASVDSTEAFF. The CDR3 nucleotides read TGTGCCAGTGTCGACAGCACTGAAGCTTTCTTT.

This clone was detected only once. J is TRBJ1-4 and V is TRBV9; D unresolved. Trimming removed 0 bases at V and 4 bases at J, with 7 bases between. CDR1 is SGDLS, CDR2 YYNGEE, per germline. The CDR3 totals 14 residues. The CDR3 bases are TGTGCCAGCAGCGTAGGCAGTTATAATGAAAAACTGTTTTTT. Its translation: CASSVGSYNEKLFF.

This chain joins TRBV6-6 and TRBJ1-4; no reliable D call. This CDR3 is 16 amino acids long. Trimming stripped 7 bases from V and 7 bases from J, with 22 bases between. CDR1 is MNHNY, CDR2 SVGAGI, per germline (reference sequence). The DNA of the CDR3 is TGTGCCAGCATCAGTATTGGGCCGGGGTCGGGTGAAAAACTGTTTTTT. Its translation is CASISIGPGSGEKLFF.

The V and J genes are TRBV28 and TRBJ1-4; D possibly corresponds to TRBD1 (6 bases). CDR3 length: 15 residues. V was trimmed by 6 bases and J by 0 bases, leaving 11 bases between them. Germline V lookup: CDR1 MDHEN, CDR2 SYDVKM. CDR3 sequence reads: CASRIRGATNEKLFF. The CDR3 DNA reads as TGTGCCAGCAGGATCAGGGGAGCAACTAATGAAAAACTGTTTTTT. The complete variable domain, with remaining parts taken from reference TRBV28 and TRBJ1-4, reads DVKVTQSSRYLVKRTGEKVFLECVQDMDHENMFWYRQDPGLGLRLIYFSYDVKMKEKGDIPEGYSVSREKKERFSLILESASTNQTSMYLCASRIRGATNEKLFFGSGTQLSVL.

The genes are TRBV6-5 and TRBJ2-2; a possible D gene is TRBD1 (5 bases). Trimming removed 8 bases from V and 5 bases from J, with 15 bases in between. The CDR3 length is 14 residues. CDR1 and CDR2 from the germline V gene are MNHEY and SVGAGI. CDR3 residues: CASPADRYTGELFF. The CDR3 DNA is TGTGCCAGCCCTGCCGACAGATATACCGGGGAGCTGTTTTTT.

The gene calls are TRBV7-7 and TRBJ2-7; 10 bases align to TRBD1. The CDR3 length is 16 residues. Trimming took 3 bases from V and 5 from J; bases not matched to a gene: 10. Per germline, CDR1 SSHAT and CDR2 FNYEAQ (reference sequence). CDR3 bases: TGTGCCAGCAGCTTGGCCCCCGGGACAGGGGCCCACGAGCAGTACTTC. It codes for CASSLAPGTGAHEQYF.